This is a list of T cell receptor beta chains from one sample in a study of T cell repertoires in cytomegalovirus infection. Which antigens these TCRs recognize remains unknown. TCRdb recomputed calls from the reads with MiXCR, one row per CDR3 protein. Among about 130,000 distinct CDR3 sequences listed, roughly a quarter were seen once. The sample taken for sequencing was PBMCs, sequenced either directly or after in vitro stimulation (not recorded which). The origin of the receptors is a human donor in good health (CMV status not recorded). Some clones in this sample may be carry-over from other donors' samples. The CDR3 runs from the conserved cysteine through the conserved F or W. D genes are given only for firm matches. A clone size is listed for some rows: how often the clone was seen (once, few, many), or a class if it is expanded.

D gene: -
clone size: -
V gene: TRBV7-2
J gene: TRBJ1-5
CDR3 DNA: TGTGCCAGCAGCTTAGAAAGGCAGCCCCAGCATTTT
CDR3 protein: CASSLERQPQHF

D gene: -
clone size: many
V gene: TRBV7-2
J gene: TRBJ1-3
CDR3 DNA: TGTGCCAGCAGCCGGTACCAAGGAGCTGGAAACACCATATATTTT
CDR3 protein: CASSRYQGAGNTIYF

D gene: -
clone size: many
V gene: TRBV7-2
J gene: TRBJ2-7
CDR3 DNA: TGTGCCAGCACCCTTTTAACGGGAGCCAACGAGCAGTACTTC
CDR3 protein: CASTLLTGANEQYF

D gene: -
clone size: many
V gene: TRBV7-2
J gene: TRBJ2-1
CDR3 DNA: TGTGCCAGCAGCTCACCGGGTAGTAGGTACAATGAGCAGTTCTTC
CDR3 protein: CASSSPGSRYNEQFF

D gene: -
clone size: few
V gene: TRBV28
J gene: TRBJ1-2
CDR3 DNA: TGTGCCAGCATCCCAGAGGGCCGTGGAAGCTACACCTTC
CDR3 protein: CASIPEGRGSYTF

D gene: -
clone size: many
V gene: TRBV7-2
J gene: TRBJ2-1
CDR3 DNA: TGTGCCAGCAGCTCGGAGCCGGGACTCGGGGGGCAGTTCTTC
CDR3 protein: CASSSEPGLGGQFF

D gene: TRBD1
clone size: few
V gene: TRBV6-5
J gene: TRBJ1-2
CDR3 DNA: TGTGCCAGCAGTTACTCCGAGGGGGCGGATTCATATGGCTACACCTTC
CDR3 protein: CASSYSEGADSYGYTF

D gene: TRBD2
clone size: -
V gene: TRBV11-2
J gene: TRBJ2-3
CDR3 DNA: TGTGCCAGCAGCTCCCCTAGCGGGAGAAATCAAGATACGCAGTATTTT
CDR3 protein: CASSSPSGRNQDTQYF

D gene: -
clone size: many
V gene: TRBV2
J gene: TRBJ1-1
CDR3 DNA: TGTGCCAGCAGGGCCCTCCGGGACCCGAACACTGAAGCTTTCTTT
CDR3 protein: CASRALRDPNTEAFF

D gene: TRBD1
clone size: -
V gene: TRBV12-3/TRBV12-4
J gene: TRBJ2-5
CDR3 DNA: TGTGCCAGCAGTCTCCGACAGGGCGCCGTACAAGAGACCCAGTACTTC
CDR3 protein: CASSLRQGAVQETQYF

D gene: TRBD1
clone size: -
V gene: TRBV29-1
J gene: TRBJ2-7
CDR3 DNA: TGCAGCGTTTCACAGGGGGCTCTCTTGGACGAGCAGTACTTC
CDR3 protein: CSVSQGALLDEQYF

D gene: -
clone size: -
V gene: TRBV11-2
J gene: TRBJ2-5
CDR3 DNA: TGTGCCAGCAGCTTAGCCGTGACGGGGGAGACCCAGTACTTC
CDR3 protein: CASSLAVTGETQYF

D gene: -
clone size: few
V gene: TRBV12-3/TRBV12-4
J gene: TRBJ1-1
CDR3 DNA: TGTGCCAGCAGAGAGCTTGGAAACACTGAAGCTTTCTTT
CDR3 protein: CASRELGNTEAFF

D gene: TRBD2
clone size: many
V gene: TRBV7-9
J gene: TRBJ2-1
CDR3 DNA: TGTGCCAGCAGCTTAGATCCGGGACTAGCGGGAGGGCCCGGGAATGAGCAGTTCTTC
CDR3 protein: CASSLDPGLAGGPGNEQFF

D gene: -
clone size: few
V gene: TRBV5-5
J gene: TRBJ2-5
CDR3 DNA: TGTGCCAGCAGCGGGGCAGTCGGATCAGAGACCCAGTACTTC
CDR3 protein: CASSGAVGSETQYF

D gene: TRBD2
clone size: few
V gene: TRBV7-9
J gene: TRBJ2-1
CDR3 DNA: TGTGCCAGCAGCACAACGGGACTAGCGGGAAGCGTGAATGAGCAGTTCTTC
CDR3 protein: CASSTTGLAGSVNEQFF

D gene: -
clone size: -
V gene: TRBV7-7
J gene: TRBJ2-3
CDR3 DNA: TGTGCTAGCATCTTTGTCTCGGGGGATACGCAGTATTTT
CDR3 protein: CASIFVSGDTQYF

D gene: -
clone size: few
V gene: TRBV6-2/TRBV6-3
J gene: TRBJ2-2
CDR3 DNA: TGTGCCAGCGGTTTTGGGACGGGAGCAAACACCGGGGAGCTGTTTTTT
CDR3 protein: CASGFGTGANTGELFF

D gene: -
clone size: many
V gene: TRBV7-2
J gene: TRBJ2-4
CDR3 DNA: TGTGCCAGCAGCTTAGTCGTTTCGGCCAAAAACATTCAGTACTTC
CDR3 protein: CASSLVVSAKNIQYF

D gene: TRBD2
clone size: -
V gene: TRBV5-8
J gene: TRBJ2-1
CDR3 DNA: TGTGCCAGCAGCTGGCGGGGGGCCTCCTACAATGAGCAGTTCTTC
CDR3 protein: CASSWRGASYNEQFF

D gene: TRBD2
clone size: -
V gene: TRBV11-2
J gene: TRBJ2-1
CDR3 DNA: TGTGCCAGCAGCCCGAGCGGGAGGGCAGTTGAGCAGTTCTTC
CDR3 protein: CASSPSGRAVEQFF

D gene: -
clone size: few
V gene: TRBV7-9
J gene: TRBJ1-4
CDR3 DNA: TGTGCCAGCAGCTTAGAAGGGGGATTTAATGAAAAACTGTTTTTT
CDR3 protein: CASSLEGGFNEKLFF

D gene: TRBD2
clone size: few
V gene: TRBV7-9
J gene: TRBJ2-3
CDR3 DNA: TGTGCCAGCAGCCTCGGACTAGCAACGCAGTATTTT
CDR3 protein: CASSLGLATQYF

D gene: -
clone size: many
V gene: TRBV7-2
J gene: TRBJ2-1
CDR3 DNA: TGTGCCAGCAGCCTGACCCTTAAAGAGCAGTTCTTC
CDR3 protein: CASSLTLKEQFF

D gene: TRBD1
clone size: few
V gene: TRBV11-2
J gene: TRBJ2-5
CDR3 DNA: TGTGCCAGCAGCTTAGAGGACAGGCGAGGGGGGACCCAGTACTTC
CDR3 protein: CASSLEDRRGGTQYF

D gene: -
clone size: -
V gene: TRBV20-1
J gene: TRBJ1-2
CDR3 DNA: TGCAGTGCCTCGAGGGGGGCGCAGTCTGGCTACACCTTC
CDR3 protein: CSASRGAQSGYTF

D gene: -
clone size: -
V gene: TRBV6-2/TRBV6-3
J gene: TRBJ2-7
CDR3 DNA: TGTGCCAGCAGTTCCATAGACAGGCCCTACGAGCAGTACTTC
CDR3 protein: CASSSIDRPYEQYF

D gene: -
clone size: few
V gene: TRBV7-2
J gene: TRBJ2-2
CDR3 DNA: TGTGCCAGCAGCCCGCAGGGGAGAGGAACCGGGGAGCTGTTTTTT
CDR3 protein: CASSPQGRGTGELFF

D gene: TRBD1
clone size: -
V gene: TRBV20-1
J gene: TRBJ2-1
CDR3 DNA: TGCAGTGCTTCTCGAGGACAGGTTGGGCAGTTCTTC
CDR3 protein: CSASRGQVGQFF

D gene: TRBD1
clone size: many
V gene: TRBV7-2
J gene: TRBJ2-5
CDR3 DNA: TGTGCCAGCAGCCCCGGACAGGGGAGCGAGACCCAGTACTTC
CDR3 protein: CASSPGQGSETQYF

D gene: TRBD2
clone size: few
V gene: TRBV13
J gene: TRBJ2-2
CDR3 DNA: TGTGCCAGCAACCTAGCGGGAGCTACCGGGGAGCTGTTTTTT
CDR3 protein: CASNLAGATGELFF

D gene: TRBD2
clone size: many
V gene: TRBV7-2
J gene: TRBJ2-4
CDR3 DNA: TGTGCCAGCAGCTTAACCGGGACTAGCGGGAGGGCCCCAGCCAAAAACATTCAGTACTTC
CDR3 protein: CASSLTGTSGRAPAKNIQYF

D gene: TRBD2
clone size: -
V gene: TRBV6-8
J gene: TRBJ2-1
CDR3 DNA: TGTGCCAGCAGTTACTTCGGCGGGAGAAACAATGAGCAGTTCTTC
CDR3 protein: CASSYFGGRNNEQFF

D gene: TRBD2
clone size: many
V gene: TRBV2
J gene: TRBJ2-1
CDR3 DNA: TGTGCCAGCAGTGAATACACTAGCGGATACTACAATGAGCAGTTCTTC
CDR3 protein: CASSEYTSGYYNEQFF

D gene: -
clone size: few
V gene: TRBV28
J gene: TRBJ1-5
CDR3 DNA: TGTGCCAGCAACGTCGGTAGCAATCAGCCCCAGCATTTT
CDR3 protein: CASNVGSNQPQHF

D gene: -
clone size: -
V gene: TRBV6-1
J gene: TRBJ1-5
CDR3 DNA: TGTGCCAGCAGGAGACAGGTCAATCAGCCCCAGCATTTT
CDR3 protein: CASRRQVNQPQHF

D gene: -
clone size: few
V gene: TRBV6-1
J gene: TRBJ2-7
CDR3 DNA: TGTGCCAGCAGGGGCTACGAGCAGTACTTC
CDR3 protein: CASRGYEQYF

D gene: -
clone size: few
V gene: TRBV7-6
J gene: TRBJ2-1
CDR3 DNA: TGTGCCAGCAGCGTACCCTCTAGCTCCTACAATGAGCAGTTCTTC
CDR3 protein: CASSVPSSSYNEQFF

D gene: -
clone size: few
V gene: TRBV20-1
J gene: TRBJ2-5
CDR3 DNA: TGCAGTGCTAGACGACCGGGACCAGAAGAGACCCAGTACTTC
CDR3 protein: CSARRPGPEETQYF

D gene: -
clone size: few
V gene: TRBV20-1
J gene: TRBJ1-1
CDR3 DNA: TGCAGTGCTAGGACAACGGTCGGTTCTGAAGCTTTCTTT
CDR3 protein: CSARTTVGSEAFF

D gene: -
clone size: few
V gene: TRBV4-1
J gene: TRBJ2-5
CDR3 DNA: TGCGCCAGCAGCCCGAGGGGAAGGCTACTGACCCAGTACTTC
CDR3 protein: CASSPRGRLLTQYF